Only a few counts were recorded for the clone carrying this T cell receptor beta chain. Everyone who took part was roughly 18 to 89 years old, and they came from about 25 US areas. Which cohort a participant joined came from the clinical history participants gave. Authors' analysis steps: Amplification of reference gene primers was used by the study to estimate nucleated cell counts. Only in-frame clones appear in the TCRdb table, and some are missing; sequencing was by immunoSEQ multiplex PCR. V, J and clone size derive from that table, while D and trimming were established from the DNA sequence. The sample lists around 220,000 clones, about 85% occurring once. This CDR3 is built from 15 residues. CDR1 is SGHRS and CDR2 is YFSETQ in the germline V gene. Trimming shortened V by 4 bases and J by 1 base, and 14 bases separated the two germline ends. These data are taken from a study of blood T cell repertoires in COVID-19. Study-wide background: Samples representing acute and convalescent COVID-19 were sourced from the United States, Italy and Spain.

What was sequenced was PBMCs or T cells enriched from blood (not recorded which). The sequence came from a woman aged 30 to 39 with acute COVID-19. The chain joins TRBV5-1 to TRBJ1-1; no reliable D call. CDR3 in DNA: TGCGCCAGCAGCCGACGGGAGGGAGGGAACACTGAAGCTTTCTTT. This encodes CASSRREGGNTEAFF.